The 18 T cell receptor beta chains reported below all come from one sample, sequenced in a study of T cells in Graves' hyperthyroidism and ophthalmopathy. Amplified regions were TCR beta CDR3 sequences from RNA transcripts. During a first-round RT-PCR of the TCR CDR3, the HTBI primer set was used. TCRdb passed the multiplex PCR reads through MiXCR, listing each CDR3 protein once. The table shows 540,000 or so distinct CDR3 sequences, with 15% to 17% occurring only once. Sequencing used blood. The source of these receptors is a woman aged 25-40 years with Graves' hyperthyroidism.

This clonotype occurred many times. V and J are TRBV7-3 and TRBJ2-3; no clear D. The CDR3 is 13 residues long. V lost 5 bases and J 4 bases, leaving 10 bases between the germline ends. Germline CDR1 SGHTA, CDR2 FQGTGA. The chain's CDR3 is CASSHEISDTQYF. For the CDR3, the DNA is TGTGCCAGCAGCCATGAGATCTCAGATACGCAGTATTTT.

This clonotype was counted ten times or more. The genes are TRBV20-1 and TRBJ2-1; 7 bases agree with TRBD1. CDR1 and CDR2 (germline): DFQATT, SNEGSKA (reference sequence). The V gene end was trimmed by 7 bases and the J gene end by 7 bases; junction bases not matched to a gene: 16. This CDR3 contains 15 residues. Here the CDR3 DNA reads TGCAGTGTCCGAAACCCGGGACAGCCAGTAAATGAGCAGTTCTTC. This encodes CSVRNPGQPVNEQFF.

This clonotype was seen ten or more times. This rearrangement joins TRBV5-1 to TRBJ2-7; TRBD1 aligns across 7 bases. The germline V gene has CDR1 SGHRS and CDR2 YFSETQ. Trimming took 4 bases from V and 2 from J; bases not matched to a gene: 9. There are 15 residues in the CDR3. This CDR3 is CASSPRTGLAYEQYF. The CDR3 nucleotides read TGCGCCAGCAGCCCCAGGACAGGTCTTGCCTACGAGCAGTACTTC.

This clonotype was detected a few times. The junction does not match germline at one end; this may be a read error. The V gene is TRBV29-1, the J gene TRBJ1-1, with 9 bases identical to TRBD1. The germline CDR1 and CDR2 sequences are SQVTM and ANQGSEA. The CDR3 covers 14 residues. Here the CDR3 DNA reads TGCAGCGTTGTTGGGGACAGGGTGAACGCTGAAGCTTTCTTT. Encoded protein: CSVVGDRVNAEAFF.

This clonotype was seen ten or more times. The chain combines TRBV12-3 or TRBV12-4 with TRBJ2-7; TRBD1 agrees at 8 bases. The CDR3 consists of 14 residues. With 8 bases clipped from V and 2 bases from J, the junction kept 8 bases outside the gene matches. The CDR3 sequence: CASSGQGGTYEQYF. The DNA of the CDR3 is TGTGCCAGCTCCGGACAGGGAGGCACCTACGAGCAGTACTTC.

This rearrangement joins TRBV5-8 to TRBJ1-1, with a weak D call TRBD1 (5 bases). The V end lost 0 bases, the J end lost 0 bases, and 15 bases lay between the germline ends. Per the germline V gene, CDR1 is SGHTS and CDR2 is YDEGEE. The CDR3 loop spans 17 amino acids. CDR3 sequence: CASSLAIGGLMNTEAFF. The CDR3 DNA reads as TGTGCCAGCAGCTTGGCCATTGGGGGGTTGATGAACACTGAAGCTTTCTTT. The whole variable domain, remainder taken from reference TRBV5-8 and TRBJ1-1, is EAGVTQSPTHLIKTRGQQATLRCSPISGHTSVYWYQQALGLGLQFLLWYDEGEERNRGNFPPRFSGRQFPNYSSELNVNALELEDSALYLCASSLAIGGLMNTEAFFGQGTRLTVV.

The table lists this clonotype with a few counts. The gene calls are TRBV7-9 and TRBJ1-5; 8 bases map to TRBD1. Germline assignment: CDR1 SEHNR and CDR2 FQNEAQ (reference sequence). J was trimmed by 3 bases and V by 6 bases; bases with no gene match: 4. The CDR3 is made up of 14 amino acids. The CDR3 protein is CASRRQGPNQPQHF. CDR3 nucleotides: TGTGCCAGCAGGCGACAGGGGCCCAATCAGCCCCAGCATTTT.

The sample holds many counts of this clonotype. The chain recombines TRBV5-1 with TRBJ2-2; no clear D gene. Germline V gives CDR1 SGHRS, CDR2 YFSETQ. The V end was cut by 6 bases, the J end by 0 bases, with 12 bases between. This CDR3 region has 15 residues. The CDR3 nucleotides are TGCGCCAGCACCGACGCGGCCCCGAACACCGGGGAGCTGTTTTTT. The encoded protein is CASTDAAPNTGELFF.

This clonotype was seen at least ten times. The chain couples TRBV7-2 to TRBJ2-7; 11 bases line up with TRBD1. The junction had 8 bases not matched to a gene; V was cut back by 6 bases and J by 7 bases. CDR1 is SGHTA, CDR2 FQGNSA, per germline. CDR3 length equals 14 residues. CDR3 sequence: CASRNGQGAWEQYF. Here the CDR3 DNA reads TGTGCCAGCAGGAACGGACAGGGGGCTTGGGAGCAGTACTTC.

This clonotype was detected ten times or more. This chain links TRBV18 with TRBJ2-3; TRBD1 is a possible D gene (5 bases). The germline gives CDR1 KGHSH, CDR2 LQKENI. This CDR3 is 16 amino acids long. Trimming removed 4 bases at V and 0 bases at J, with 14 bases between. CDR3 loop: CASSLTQGRSTDTQYF. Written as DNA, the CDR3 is TGTGCCAGCTCACTAACTCAGGGCAGGAGCACAGATACGCAGTATTTT.

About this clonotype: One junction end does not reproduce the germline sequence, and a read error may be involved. CDR3 in DNA: TGTGCCAGCGGTTACTCGAGACCGCTAGCGGGAGCCCCCAATGAGCAGTTCTTC. Protein sequence: CASGYSRPLAGAPNEQFF. The chain joins TRBV6-6 to TRBJ2-1; 10 positions agree with TRBD2. Germline assignment: CDR1 MNHNY and CDR2 SVGAGI (reference sequence). The CDR3 covers 18 residues.

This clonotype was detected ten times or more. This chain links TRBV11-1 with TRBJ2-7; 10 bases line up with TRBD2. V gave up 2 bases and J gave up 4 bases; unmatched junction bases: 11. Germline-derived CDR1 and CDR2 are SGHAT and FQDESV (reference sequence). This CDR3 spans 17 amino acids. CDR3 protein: CASSLRASGSGSYEQYF. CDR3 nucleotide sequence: TGTGCCAGCAGCTTAAGAGCTAGCGGGAGCGGGTCTTACGAGCAGTACTTC.

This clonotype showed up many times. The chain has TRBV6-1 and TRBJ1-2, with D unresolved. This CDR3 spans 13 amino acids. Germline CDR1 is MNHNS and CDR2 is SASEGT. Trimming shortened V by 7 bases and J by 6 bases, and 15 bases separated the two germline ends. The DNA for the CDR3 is TGTGCCAGCACATCCAGAAACTCTAATGGCTACACCTTC. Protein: CASTSRNSNGYTF.

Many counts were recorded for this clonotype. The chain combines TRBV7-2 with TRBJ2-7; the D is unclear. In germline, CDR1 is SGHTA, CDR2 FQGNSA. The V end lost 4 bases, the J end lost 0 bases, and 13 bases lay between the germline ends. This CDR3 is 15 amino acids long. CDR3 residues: CASSYILDASYEQYF. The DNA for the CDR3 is TGTGCCAGCAGCTACATTCTTGACGCCTCCTACGAGCAGTACTTC.

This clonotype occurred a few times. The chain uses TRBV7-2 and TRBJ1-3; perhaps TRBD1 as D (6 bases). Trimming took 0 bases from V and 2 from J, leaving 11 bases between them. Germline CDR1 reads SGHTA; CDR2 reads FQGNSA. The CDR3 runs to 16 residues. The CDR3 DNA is TGTGCCAGCAGCTTAGCATCGGGGGCTACTGGAAACACCATATATTTT. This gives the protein CASSLASGATGNTIYF.

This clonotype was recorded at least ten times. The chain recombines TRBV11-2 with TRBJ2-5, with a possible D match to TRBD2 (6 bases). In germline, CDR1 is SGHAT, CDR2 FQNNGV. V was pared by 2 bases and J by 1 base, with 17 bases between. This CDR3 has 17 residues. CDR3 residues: CASSLTAGSQFQETQYF. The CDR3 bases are TGTGCCAGCAGCTTAACAGCGGGCTCGCAATTCCAAGAGACCCAGTACTTC.

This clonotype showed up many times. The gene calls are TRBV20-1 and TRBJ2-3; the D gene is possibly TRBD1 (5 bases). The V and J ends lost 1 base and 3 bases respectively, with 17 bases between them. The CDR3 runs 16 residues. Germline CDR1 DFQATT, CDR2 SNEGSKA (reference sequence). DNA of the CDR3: TGCAGTGCTAGAGGGGCGTGGGGCCCCTCTACAGATACGCAGTATTTT. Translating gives CSARGAWGPSTDTQYF.

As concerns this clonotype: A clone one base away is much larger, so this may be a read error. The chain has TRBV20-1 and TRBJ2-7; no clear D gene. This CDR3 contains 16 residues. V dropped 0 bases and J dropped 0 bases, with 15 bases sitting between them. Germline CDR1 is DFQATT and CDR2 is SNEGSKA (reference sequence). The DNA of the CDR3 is TGCAGTGCTAGAGATTCTAGTAGCTACTACTCCTACGAGCAGTACTTC. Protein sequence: CSARDSSSYYSYEQYF.